This T cell receptor beta chain derives from a study of shared clonotypes between healthy human individuals. On this clone: Antigen: not known.

The repertoire was sequenced with immunoSEQ multiplex PCR; TCRdb's copy has only in-frame clones and lacks some. Of a few hundred thousand clones listed, approximately 97% are singletons. Each sample came from a Caucasian adult donor living in Nashville, Tennessee. General observations from the study: Owing to a small donor count, the genetic and exposure-history diversity represented was limited.

Trimming took 4 bases from V and 5 from J; bases not matched to a gene: 8. The CDR3 consists of 14 residues. The sample comprised naive CD4+ T cells sorted from blood. Regarding subset: CD45RA+ positively selected. V usage is TRBV23-1 and J usage is TRBJ2-7; 7 positions match TRBD2. TRBV23-1 is treated as an ORF (open reading frame) with a function not yet certain. The receptor was isolated from a woman aged 25 to 39 in good health. In nucleotides, the CDR3 is TGCGCCAGCAGTCGAACCACTCGGGGGGACGAGCAGTACTTC. Protein: CASSRTTRGDEQYF.